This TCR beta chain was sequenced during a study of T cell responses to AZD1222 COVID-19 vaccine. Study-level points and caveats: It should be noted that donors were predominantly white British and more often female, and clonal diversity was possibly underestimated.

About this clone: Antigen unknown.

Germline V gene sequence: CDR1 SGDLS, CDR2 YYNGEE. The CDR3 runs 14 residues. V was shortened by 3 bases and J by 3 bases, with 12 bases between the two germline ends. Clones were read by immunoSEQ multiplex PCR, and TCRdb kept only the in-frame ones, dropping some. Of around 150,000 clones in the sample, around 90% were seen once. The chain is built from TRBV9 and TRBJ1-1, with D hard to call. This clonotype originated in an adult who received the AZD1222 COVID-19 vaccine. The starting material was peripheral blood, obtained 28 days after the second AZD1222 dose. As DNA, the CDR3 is TGTGCCAGCAGCGCCGGCACCCGGGACACTGAAGCTTTCTTT. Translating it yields CASSAGTRDTEAFF.